These T cell receptor beta chains were read from a single sample in a study of T cells in Graves' hyperthyroidism and ophthalmopathy. TCRdb re-called the multiplex PCR reads through MiXCR, storing one row per CDR3 protein. In the table there are about 690,000 distinct CDR3 sequences, around a sixth of which are singletons. Sequencing was performed on blood. All receptors derive from a man in his forties or fifties with Graves' hyperthyroidism. CDR3s include the opening cysteine and the closing phenylalanine or tryptophan. A D gene is named only where the DNA matches it firmly. Clone size, where shown, is once, few, many, or a class for clones that have expanded.

TRBV19,NA,few,TRBJ2-1,TGTGCCAGTAGCAGCCTGGGGGGAGGAGACAATGAGCAGTTCTTC,CASSSLGGGDNEQFF
TRBV7-3,NA,few,TRBJ2-1,TGTGCCACCGCCATAGCAGATTACAATGAGCAGTTCTTC,CATAIADYNEQFF
TRBV28,NA,many,TRBJ2-7,TGTGCCAGCAGCGGGATTACCTACGAGCAGTACTTC,CASSGITYEQYF
TRBV10-1,NA,NA,TRBJ2-5,TGCGCCAGCAGTGCGTCACTACTGGAGACCCAGTACTTC,CASSASLLETQYF
TRBV28,TRBD2,many,TRBJ2-5,TGTGCCAGCAGTTTCGCGGGAGGGCCCCTAGCCCAGTACTTC,CASSFAGGPLAQYF
TRBV5-1,NA,few,TRBJ2-5,TGCGCCAGCAGCTTGTCGATACGGGGAGAGACCCAGTACTTC,CASSLSIRGETQYF
TRBV28,NA,many,TRBJ2-7,TGTGCCAGCAGTTTACAAGGGAATGGCTACGAGCAGTACTTC,CASSLQGNGYEQYF
TRBV12-3/TRBV12-4,NA,few,TRBJ1-5,TGTGCCAGCACCCCTGGGGGATTTAGCAATCAGCCCCAGCATTTT,CASTPGGFSNQPQHF
TRBV11-2,TRBD2,NA,TRBJ2-2,TGTGCCAGCAGAGTTGGGACTAGCAGGAGGTGGGCGAACACCGGGGAGCTGTTTTTT,CASRVGTSRRWANTGELFF
TRBV27,NA,many,TRBJ2-5,TGTGCCACCCAAACTCCAGAGACCCAGTACTTC,CATQTPETQYF
TRBV20-1,NA,few,TRBJ1-1,TGCAGTGCACCCCGGGAGGGCACTGAAGCTTTCTTT,CSAPREGTEAFF
TRBV20-1,NA,many,TRBJ2-7,TGCAGTGCAAGGTTGTCGACTAATACCTACGAGCAGTACTTC,CSARLSTNTYEQYF
TRBV7-9,NA,many,TRBJ1-6,TGTGCCAGCAGCTTACGAGGGCAGGGGAATAATTCACCCCTCCACTTT,CASSLRGQGNNSPLHF
TRBV29-1,NA,NA,TRBJ2-3,TGCAGCGTTGTGCTGATTAGAGATACGCAGTATTTT,CSVVLIRDTQYF
TRBV2,TRBD2,NA,TRBJ2-2,TGTGCCAGCAGCGTACTTAGCGGGAGGGCCATCACCGGGGAGCTGTTTTTT,CASSVLSGRAITGELFF
TRBV10-3,NA,few,TRBJ2-7,TGTGCCCTTAGGGGGGCAGGGGGGTACGAGCAGTACTTC,CALRGAGGYEQYF
TRBV2,NA,NA,TRBJ1-5,TGTGCCAGCAGTGGCGAGTATAGCAATCAGCCCCAGCATTTT,CASSGEYSNQPQHF
TRBV20-1,NA,NA,TRBJ2-3,TGCAGTGCTAGAGAAAGAGATACGCAGTATTTT,CSARERDTQYF
TRBV28,NA,many,TRBJ1-1,TGTGCCAGCAAAGGGGTGGACAGCATGAACACTGAAGCTTTCTTT,CASKGVDSMNTEAFF
TRBV12-3/TRBV12-4,TRBD2,many,TRBJ2-3,TGTGCCAGCAGTTTGGTGCCTAGCGGGAGTCCGGATACGCAGTATTTT,CASSLVPSGSPDTQYF
TRBV28,NA,many,TRBJ2-6,TGTGCCAGCAGTCCAACAGGTTCCTCTGGGGCCAACGTCCTGACTTTC,CASSPTGSSGANVLTF
TRBV24-1,NA,few,TRBJ2-1,TGTGCCACCAGTGAAGAGGGGACATACAATGAGCAGTTCTTC,CATSEEGTYNEQFF
TRBV19,NA,NA,TRBJ2-3,TGTGCCAGTAGTATTTTGGGGGACAACACAGATACGCAGTATTTT,CASSILGDNTDTQYF
TRBV12-3/TRBV12-4,NA,many,TRBJ2-7,TGTGCCAGCAGTTTACTTACAGACTACGAGCAGTACTTC,CASSLLTDYEQYF
TRBV5-1,TRBD1,NA,TRBJ1-5,TGCGCCAGCAGCCCGGACAGGGAGGGACAGCCCCAGCATTTT,CASSPDREGQPQHF
TRBV6-5,NA,NA,TRBJ2-1,TGTGCCAGCAGTTACTCACCAGGGGAAGGCGATGAGCAGTTCTTC,CASSYSPGEGDEQFF
TRBV27,NA,many,TRBJ1-1,TGTGCCAGCAGCCGATTAAGAGTTCCGAGGAACACTGAAGCTTTCTTT,CASSRLRVPRNTEAFF
TRBV5-1,TRBD2,few,TRBJ2-7,TGCGCCAGCAGCTTGGATTTCGGGAGGGCCTATTACGAGCAGTACTTC,CASSLDFGRAYYEQYF
TRBV4-1,TRBD2,NA,TRBJ2-7,TGCGCCAGCAGCCAAATACTACCGATAGCGGGAGGGTCCTACGAGCAGTACTTC,CASSQILPIAGGSYEQYF
TRBV2,NA,few,TRBJ1-6,TGTGCCAGCAGCTGGACAGAGAGCTCCTATAATTCACCCCTCCACTTT,CASSWTESSYNSPLHF
TRBV7-2,NA,many,TRBJ2-2,TGTGCCAGCAGCTTAGCGGGAGGACGGAACACCGGGGAGCTGTTTTTT,CASSLAGGRNTGELFF
TRBV14,NA,many,TRBJ2-5,TGTGCCAGCAGCCAGACGGACAGCTCCCAGTACTTC,CASSQTDSSQYF
TRBV10-3,NA,many,TRBJ2-7,TGTGCCATCAGGCCGGACAACTCCGGATACGAGCAGTACTTC,CAIRPDNSGYEQYF
TRBV24-1,NA,NA,TRBJ2-3,TGTGCCACCAGTGATTACCGGGCCACGGATACGCAGTATTTT,CATSDYRATDTQYF
TRBV2,TRBD2,many,TRBJ2-5,TGTGCCAGCAGTACCGAATCGACTAGCTTAGAGACCCAGTACTTC,CASSTESTSLETQYF
TRBV14,TRBD2,few,TRBJ2-3,TGTGCCAGCAGCCAAGGACTAGCGCCTACGCAGTATTTT,CASSQGLAPTQYF
TRBV19,TRBD2,few,TRBJ2-1,TGTGCCAGTAGAATACTAGCGGGAGGATCCTACAATGAGCAGTTCTTC,CASRILAGGSYNEQFF
TRBV6-1,NA,few,TRBJ2-7,TGTGCCAGCAGTGGGGGACATGGGTATTGGGGCGAGCAGTACTTC,CASSGGHGYWGEQYF
TRBV27,NA,NA,TRBJ2-7,TGTGCCAGCAACCCGGCTGGGTCCAGATACGGGCAGTACTTC,CASNPAGSRYGQYF
TRBV7-2,NA,few,TRBJ2-7,TGTGCCAGCAGCGCCCAGGGAGGTAACTCCTACGAGCAGTACTTC,CASSAQGGNSYEQYF
TRBV20-1,TRBD2,NA,TRBJ2-5,TGCAGTGCTAGAGTTTCTAGCGGGAGGGCCGTAGAGACCCAGTACTTC,CSARVSSGRAVETQYF
TRBV4-1,NA,few,TRBJ1-2,TGCGCCAGCAGCCAGGAGCAGAAGAACTATGGCTACACCTTC,CASSQEQKNYGYTF